A selection of T cell receptor beta chains follows, all from one sample in a study of shared clonotypes between healthy human individuals. Sequenced by immunoSEQ multiplex PCR; TCRdb stores in-frame clones only, minus some. The sample includes approximately 1.5 million clones, around 98.5% of them seen just once. The specimen sequenced was naive CD4+ T cells sorted from blood. These receptors came from a man aged 25 to 45 in good health. CDR3s include the opening cysteine and the closing phenylalanine or tryptophan. D genes are given only for firm matches. Clone sizes are given selectively: once, few, many, or a class where the clone is expanded.

j_call,v_call,clone_size,d_call,cdr3_nt,cdr3_aa
TRBJ1-2,TRBV4-1,-,TRBD1,TGCGCCAGCAGCCAAGGGGACAGGGGCTCCTCTGGCTACACCTTC,CASSQGDRGSSGYTF
TRBJ1-5,TRBV23-1,-,-,TGCGCCATCTTCTGGAGACTGGGCACCAATCAGCCCCAGCATTTT,CAIFWRLGTNQPQHF
TRBJ2-7,TRBV27,-,-,TGTGCCAGCAGGGCAGGGGTCTCCTCCTACGAGCAGTACTTC,CASRAGVSSYEQYF
TRBJ2-2,TRBV11-2,-,TRBD1,TGTGCCAGCAGGGCGACAGGGGTAGTGTCCGGGGAGCTGTTTTTT,CASRATGVVSGELFF
TRBJ2-7,TRBV7-6,-,-,TGTGCCAGCAGCCCGCGACAGGCGGGGGAGCAGTACTTC,CASSPRQAGEQYF
TRBJ2-5,TRBV10-3,-,-,TGTGCCATCAGTGAGGGGACTCCGGGACTGGTAGGGTCCCAGTACTTC,CAISEGTPGLVGSQYF
TRBJ1-3,TRBV27,once,-,TGTGCCAGCAGACGTTCACGGGGTGGAAACACCATATATTTT,CASRRSRGGNTIYF
TRBJ2-3,TRBV15,-,-,TGTGCCACCAGCAGAGTTCGTAGCACAGATACGCAGTATTTT,CATSRVRSTDTQYF
TRBJ2-1,TRBV18,-,-,TGTGCCAGCTCACCACAAAGCTCCGATACCCCGTTCTTC,CASSPQSSDTPFF
TRBJ1-4,TRBV11-2,-,-,TGTGCCAGCAGCTTATCGGGGGGGAATGAAAAACTGTTTTTT,CASSLSGGNEKLFF
TRBJ2-1,TRBV7-9,once,TRBD2,TGTGCCAGCAGCTTCGGGGCTAGCGGGTACAATGAGCAGTTCTTC,CASSFGASGYNEQFF
TRBJ1-5,TRBV19,-,-,TGTGCCAGTAGTCCTCAGGACAGAACTTATCAGCCCCAGCATTTT,CASSPQDRTYQPQHF
TRBJ2-5,TRBV13,-,-,TGTGCCAGCAGCTTAGTCCCTGGAGAGACCCAGTACTTC,CASSLVPGETQYF